Listed below are T cell receptor beta chains from one sample, sequenced in a study of blood T cell repertoires in COVID-19. Method: immunoSEQ multiplex PCR; TCRdb's copy keeps in-frame clones and lacks some. The sample shows about 300,000 clones, roughly 84% of them seen only once. Sequencing used peripheral blood. These receptor sequences come from a human donor with COVID-19, enrolled during active disease. The donor label of this sample is uncertain. Each CDR3 is given with its conserved first and last residue. Fields, in order: J gene, V gene, D gene, clone size, CDR3 DNA, CDR3 protein. D genes are given only for firm matches. A clone size is listed for some rows: how often the clone was seen (once, few, many), or a class if it is expanded.

TRBJ1-1 TRBV19 . . TGTGCCAGTAGCCTCGACAGAACTGAAGCTTTCTTT CASSLDRTEAFF
TRBJ2-7 TRBV9 . few TGTGCCAGCAGCGTAGCCGCGGGGTCTAGGTACGAGCAGTACTTC CASSVAAGSRYEQYF
TRBJ1-1 TRBV5-4 . once TGTGCCAGCAGCTTGGGTGCAGGGAAGAACACTGAAGCTTTCTTT CASSLGAGKNTEAFF
TRBJ2-1 TRBV10-2 TRBD2 . TGCGCCAGCAGTGAGTCGGTATCGGTAGCGGGAGGGCCTTACAATGAGCAGTTCTTC CASSESVSVAGGPYNEQFF
TRBJ1-2 TRBV30 . . TGTGCCTGGAGCAACGGGCGGGGAAACTATGGCTACACCTTC CAWSNGRGNYGYTF
TRBJ2-4 TRBV19 . . TGTGCCAGTAGTACACAGGGTAGCAACACATTGGGCATTCAGTACTTC CASSTQGSNTLGIQYF
TRBJ2-5 TRBV19 TRBD2 . TGTGCCAGTAGTAAGGCGGGAGGAAAAGAGACCCAGTACTTC CASSKAGGKETQYF
TRBJ1-6 TRBV15 . once TGTGCCACCAGCAGAGAGGGAGGGGATTCACCCCTCCACTTT CATSREGGDSPLHF
TRBJ2-7 TRBV7-3 TRBD1 once TGTGCCAGCAGCTCCAAAAACCCTAAGGGACAGGGCTCACCCTACGAGCAGTACTTC CASSSKNPKGQGSPYEQYF
TRBJ1-4 TRBV4-3 . . TGCGCCAGCAGCCAAGCAGGGTTCGATGAAAAACTGTTTTTT CASSQAGFDEKLFF
TRBJ2-2 TRBV5-1 TRBD2 few TGCGCCAGCAGCTTGGAGGGACTAGCGGGACCCGGGGAGCTGTTTTTT CASSLEGLAGPGELFF
TRBJ2-3 TRBV5-4 TRBD1 . TGTGCCAGCAGCTCAGGGGGAGCTGGGACAGATACGCAGTATTTT CASSSGGAGTDTQYF
TRBJ1-5 TRBV19 . . TGTGCCAGTAATGAAGGGAGTCTACCTAATCAGCCCCAGCATTTT CASNEGSLPNQPQHF
TRBJ2-1 TRBV6-5 . . TGTGCCAGCAGTTCCCGACTAGAAAGCAATGAGCAGTTCTTC CASSSRLESNEQFF
TRBJ2-5 TRBV12-3/TRBV12-4 . . TGTGCCAGCAGTTTTCAGGAGACCCAGTACTTC CASSFQETQYF
TRBJ2-7 TRBV29-1 TRBD2 . TGCAGCGTTCTATTCGGGACTAGCGCCCTCCGGGGGGAGCAGTACTTC CSVLFGTSALRGEQYF